This T cell receptor (beta chain) was profiled in a study of blood T cells in healthy people across ages. Whole-study findings and limits: A conclusive naive versus antigen-experienced comparison was prevented by the unsorted PBMCs.

CDR3 size: 15 residues. Germline CDR1 and CDR2: SGDLS and YYNGEE. Trimming cost V 0 bases and J 0 bases, with 7 bases left between them. Regarding this clonotype: What it recognizes is unknown.

A second about 6 to 12 cycle PCR used barcoded and J-beta primers. TCRdb fed the 5' RACE reads into MiXCR, producing one record per CDR3 protein. The sample yields approximately 1.5 million distinct CDR3 sequences, under 55% seen once. The chain combines TRBV9 with TRBJ1-3, with D unclear. The receptor was isolated from a woman aged 18-29 years in good health. Sequenced: blood. The CDR3 DNA is TGTGCCAGCAGCGTAGATATGTTCTCTGGAAACACCATATATTTT. Its translation is CASSVDMFSGNTIYF.